The 28 T cell receptor beta chains below come from one sample, sequenced in a study of human T cells and chemical hapten exposure. Time point here: pre-sensitization, week 0. Noted treatment: therapeutic diphenylcyclopropenone sensitization with weekly scalp DPC. TCRdb called the RACE reads again in MiXCR, with one record for every CDR3 protein. The sample shows 350,000 to 400,000 distinct CDR3 sequences, roughly 4.6% of them seen only once. Material: whole blood, obtained in connection with sensitization to the hapten diphenylcyclopropenone (DPC). The receptor set was obtained from a woman aged 50 to 60 with alopecia areata. Some clones in this sample may be carry-over from other donors' samples.

This clonotype has ten or more counts. The V and J genes are TRBV29-1 and TRBJ2-1; TRBD2 matches at 9 bases. CDR3 length: 15 residues. The junction had 13 bases not matched to a gene; V was cut back by 4 bases and J by 9 bases. CDR1 and CDR2 (germline): SQVTM, ANQGSEA. The DNA for the CDR3 is TGCAGCGTTGCCGTGGCGGGAGGGCCTTGGAGTGAGCAGTTCTTC. Protein: CSVAVAGGPWSEQFF.

This clonotype was recorded a few times. The chain recombines TRBV20-1 with TRBJ2-3; TRBD2 matches 13 bases. The germline gives CDR1 DFQATT, CDR2 SNEGSKA (reference sequence). This CDR3 region has 17 residues. Trimming removed 8 bases from V and 5 bases from J; junction bases left unmatched: 16. The CDR3 coding sequence is TGCAGTACCCACCCACTAGCGGGGGGGCTGTATGGAGATACGCAGTATTTT. Translated, it gives CSTHPLAGGLYGDTQYF.

The table lists this clonotype with many counts. CDR3 nucleotide sequence: TGCAGCTCGACCGGGACCCTCCAAGAGACCCAGTACTTC. Its protein is CSSTGTLQETQYF. The chain couples TRBV29-1 to TRBJ2-5; D may be TRBD1 or TRBD2 (5 bases each). The V end lost 8 bases, the J end lost 1 base, and 14 bases lay between the germline ends. This CDR3 spans 13 amino acids. CDR1 and CDR2 (germline): SQVTM, ANQGSEA.

This clonotype was detected a few times. The rearrangement links TRBV4-2 to TRBJ2-7, with D maybe TRBD2 (5 bases). Germline CDR1 is LGHNA and CDR2 is YNFKEQ. This CDR3 region has 14 residues. V was cut by 1 base and J by 3 bases, with 10 bases left in between. The CDR3 DNA follows: TGTGCCAGCAGCCAAGCAAGAGGGTTCTACGAGCAGTACTTC. This encodes CASSQARGFYEQYF.

A few counts support this clonotype. CDR3 in amino acids: CASSQDGARASPLHF. The CDR3 DNA is TGCGCCAGCAGCCAAGATGGTGCCAGGGCTTCACCCCTCCACTTT. This chain connects TRBV4-1 to TRBJ1-6, with D possibly TRBD1 on 5 matching bases. The CDR3 has 15 amino acids. In germline, CDR1 is MGHRA, CDR2 YSYEKL. Trimming removed 0 bases from V and 9 bases from J, with 12 bases in between.

This clonotype was detected ten times or more. The chain links TRBV28 to TRBJ2-7, with TRBD2 matching 8 bases. With V trimmed by 8 bases and J by 0 bases, 9 bases remained unmatched. CDR1 and CDR2 (germline): MDHEN, SYDVKM. The CDR3 loop spans 15 amino acids. The CDR3 loop reads CASYFQRGPSYEQYF. For the CDR3, the DNA is TGTGCCAGCTACTTCCAGCGGGGGCCCTCCTACGAGCAGTACTTC.

This clonotype showed up just a few times. The V call is TRBV15, the J call TRBJ2-6; D remains unclear. CDR3 size: 16 residues. Trimming pared 0 bases from V and 4 bases from J, leaving 10 bases between. Germline V CDR1 and CDR2: LNHNV, YYDKDF (reference sequence). This CDR3 reads CATSRDQGSGANVLTF. CDR3 DNA sequence: TGTGCCACCAGCAGAGATCAAGGGTCAGGGGCCAACGTCCTGACTTTC.

This clonotype was counted only a few times. The gene calls are TRBV5-1 and TRBJ1-2; tentatively, D is TRBD1 (6 bases). The CDR3 runs 14 residues. V gave up 0 bases and J gave up 2 bases, with 8 bases separating them. Germline V gene lookup returns CDR1 SGHRS and CDR2 YFSETQ. The CDR3 protein is CASSLARGNYGYTF. CDR3 nucleotides: TGCGCCAGCAGCTTGGCCAGGGGAAACTATGGCTACACCTTC. Full variable domain (outside the CDR3, taken from reference TRBV5-1 and TRBJ1-2): KAGVTQTPRYLIKTRGQQVTLSCSPISGHRSVSWYQQTPGQGLQFLFEYFSETQRNKGNFPGRFSGRQFSNSRSEMNVSTLELGDSALYLCASSLARGNYGYTFGSGTRLTVV.

Details on this clonotype: A clone one base away is much larger, so this may be a read error. The genes are TRBV28 and TRBJ2-7; D is ambiguous. The CDR3 consists of 13 residues. CDR1 MDHEN and CDR2 SYDVKM come from the germline V gene. The V and J ends lost 8 bases and 5 bases respectively, with 16 bases between them. CDR3 DNA sequence: TGTGCCAGCGGCTGGATAGGGAACGACGAGCAGTACTTC. This codes for CASGWIGNDEQYF.

This clonotype was seen many times. The chain carries TRBV12-3 or TRBV12-4 and TRBJ2-1; 11 nucleotides agree with TRBD2. With V trimmed by 10 bases and J by 5 bases, 7 bases remained unmatched. The CDR3 has 14 amino acids. The CDR3 bases are TGTGCCACCCGAAGGACTAGCGGGCACAATGAGCAGTTCTTC. Translation gives CATRRTSGHNEQFF.

This clonotype was seen a few times. This chain links TRBV20-1 with TRBJ2-6, with D possibly being TRBD1 (6 bases). CDR3 length: 14 amino acids. Trimming took 6 bases from V and 3 from J, leaving 12 bases between them. Germline CDR1 is DFQATT and CDR2 is SNEGSKA (reference sequence). The CDR3 loop is CSADSTGGANVLTF. Here the CDR3 DNA reads TGCAGTGCGGACAGTACCGGTGGGGCCAACGTCCTGACTTTC.

This clonotype has ten or more counts. The rearrangement links TRBV7-2 to TRBJ2-3; unclear D gene. V lost 4 bases to trimming and J lost 4 bases, with 9 bases between them. The CDR3 runs 13 residues. CDR1 and CDR2 from the germline V gene are SGHTA and FQGNSA. Here the CDR3 reads CASSSDGPDTQYF. DNA for the CDR3: TGTGCCAGCAGCTCAGACGGCCCAGATACGCAGTATTTT.

The J gene is TRBJ2-1, the V gene TRBV4-2; 7 positions match TRBD2. The CDR3 spans 14 residues. CDR1 and CDR2 (germline): LGHNA, YNFKEQ. V lost 4 bases, J lost 9 bases, and 9 bases stayed unmatched. Written as DNA, the CDR3 is TGTGCCAGCAGCCGCGGGGGAACTCTCCCTGAGCAGTTCTTC. Amino acid sequence: CASSRGGTLPEQFF.

This clonotype was picked up a small number of times. The chain couples TRBV2 to TRBJ2-2; D gene ambiguous. Trimming removed 5 bases from V and 6 bases from J, with 10 bases in between. The CDR3 loop spans 13 amino acids. Germline V gives CDR1 SNHLY, CDR2 FYNNEI. Written as DNA, the CDR3 is TGTGCCAGCAGTCAACCCAGCCCCGGGGAGCTGTTTTTT. It yields the protein CASSQPSPGELFF.

In this sample, this clonotype turned up many times. V is TRBV6-5 and J is TRBJ2-5; 9 bases line up with TRBD2. Trimming took 7 bases from V and 5 from J; bases not matched to a gene: 11. The germline gives CDR1 MNHEY, CDR2 SVGAGI. The CDR3 runs 15 residues. The CDR3 nucleotides read TGTGCCAGCACATGGGGAGCGGGGGGCCGGGAGACCCAGTACTTC. As protein: CASTWGAGGRETQYF.

The chain is built from TRBV20-1 and TRBJ1-1, with 7 bases that match TRBD1. Germline V gene data show CDR1 as DFQATT and CDR2 as SNEGSKA (reference sequence). The CDR3 has 16 residues. J lost 6 bases, V lost 5 bases, and 18 bases had no gene match. Here the CDR3 reads CSAEDRVGERGAEAFF. As DNA, the CDR3 is TGCAGTGCTGAAGACAGGGTGGGGGAAAGAGGGGCTGAAGCTTTCTTT.

The V and J genes are TRBV27 and TRBJ1-6, with 7 bases matching TRBD1. CDR1 is MNHEY, CDR2 SMNVEV, per germline (reference sequence). There are 15 residues in the CDR3. The V gene end was trimmed by 6 bases and the J gene end by 7 bases; junction bases not matched to a gene: 9. This chain's CDR3 is CASSRWGQPNSPLHF. The CDR3 DNA reads as TGTGCCAGCAGCCGGTGGGGACAGCCAAATTCACCCCTCCACTTT.

A few counts support this clonotype. The chain couples TRBV18 to TRBJ2-1, with 16 bases lining up with TRBD2. CDR3 length: 18 residues. Germline V lookup: CDR1 KGHSH, CDR2 LQKENI. J lost 5 bases, V lost 3 bases, and 7 bases had no gene match. CDR3 sequence reads: CASSPISGTSGRDNEQFF. The DNA of the CDR3 is TGTGCCAGCTCACCTATCTCCGGGACTAGCGGGAGGGACAATGAGCAGTTCTTC.

This clonotype appeared a few times. The J gene is TRBJ2-1, the V gene TRBV7-9, with D perhaps TRBD2 (5 bases). The V end was cut by 2 bases, the J end by 8 bases, with 7 bases between. This CDR3 has 12 residues. Germline-derived CDR1 and CDR2 are SEHNR and FQNEAQ (reference sequence). CDR3 residues: CASSLTGDEQFF. The CDR3 DNA reads TGTGCCAGCAGCTTAACCGGGGATGAGCAGTTCTTC.

This clonotype turned up a few times. The chain couples TRBV28 to TRBJ1-3, with 8 bases aligning to TRBD1. The CDR3 runs 14 residues. V shed 7 bases and J 2 bases; nucleotides not matched to a gene: 4. The germline CDR1 and CDR2 sequences are MDHEN and SYDVKM. The CDR3 loop is CASTQTGAGNTIYF. As DNA, the CDR3 is TGTGCCAGCACCCAGACAGGGGCTGGAAACACCATATATTTT.

The chain uses TRBV20-1 and TRBJ1-4; 7 nucleotides align to TRBD1. The CDR3 has 13 amino acids. Germline CDR1 is DFQATT and CDR2 is SNEGSKA (reference sequence). The V gene end was trimmed by 5 bases and the J gene end by 12 bases; junction bases not matched to a gene: 12. CDR3 region: CSASTGKKEELFF. CDR3 sequence (DNA): TGCAGTGCTTCGACAGGGAAGAAGGAGGAACTGTTTTTT.

This clonotype came up a few times. The chain uses TRBV2 and TRBJ2-5; 13 nucleotides align to TRBD2. Germline CDR1 SNHLY, CDR2 FYNNEI. The trim removed 4 bases at V and 7 bases at J, leaving 6 bases unmatched. CDR3 size: 15 residues. CDR3 sequence (DNA): TGTGCCAGCAGTGGAGGACTAGCGGGGGAGCGGACCCAGTACTTC. It is translated as CASSGGLAGERTQYF.

This clonotype was observed at least ten times. V and J are TRBV28 and TRBJ2-1, with unresolved D. V was cut by 5 bases and J by 0 bases, with 5 bases left in between. The germline V gene has CDR1 MDHEN and CDR2 SYDVKM. The CDR3 totals 13 residues. CDR3 sequence: CASSRHSYNEQFF. CDR3 coding DNA: TGTGCCAGCAGTCGCCACTCCTACAATGAGCAGTTCTTC.

In regard to this clonotype: A much larger clone differs from this one at a single base, so this may be a read error. The chain couples TRBV27 to TRBJ1-5, with 9 nucleotides matching TRBD1. From germline, CDR1 is MNHEY and CDR2 SMNVEV (reference sequence). Unmatched junction bases numbered 7, after V lost 6 bases and J lost 4 bases. The CDR3 length is 15 residues. The CDR3 DNA reads as TGTGCCAGCAGATTAGACAGGGGGAAGAATCAGCCCCAGCATTTT. Protein product: CASRLDRGKNQPQHF.

The chain couples TRBV6-2 or TRBV6-3 to TRBJ2-1; no reliable D call. V gave up 10 bases and J gave up 0 bases, with 16 bases separating them. The CDR3 has 15 residues. The germline gives CDR1 MNHEY, CDR2 SVGEGT. CDR3 nucleotides: TGTGCCAACAGCGCAGGCGCTAGCTCCTACAATGAGCAGTTCTTC. Protein: CANSAGASSYNEQFF.

This clonotype was seen a few times. The chain joins TRBV20-1 to TRBJ2-3, with D hard to call. This CDR3 has 14 residues. Trimming took off 6 bases at V and 0 bases at J, with 13 bases between the two ends. Germline lookup yields CDR1 DFQATT and CDR2 SNEGSKA (reference sequence). The CDR3: CSATHETSTDTQYF. The CDR3 DNA is TGCAGTGCAACACATGAGACTAGCACAGATACGCAGTATTTT.

The table lists this clonotype with many counts. V and J are TRBV9 and TRBJ2-5; tentatively, D is TRBD2 (6 bases). From germline, CDR1 is SGDLS and CDR2 YYNGEE. V was cut by 0 bases and J by 1 base, with 13 bases left in between. The CDR3 totals 16 residues. The CDR3 region is CASSVADRGTQETQYF. The CDR3 DNA reads as TGTGCCAGCAGCGTAGCGGATCGGGGGACCCAAGAGACCCAGTACTTC.

The J gene is TRBJ1-5, the V gene TRBV2; tentative D call: TRBD1 (5 bases). CDR1 and CDR2 (germline): SNHLY, FYNNEI. CDR3 length: 14 residues. V was trimmed by 6 bases and J by 4 bases, leaving 13 bases between them. CDR3 in DNA: TGTGCCAGCAGCCCGGACACAGGAAATCAGCCCCAGCATTTT. Translating gives CASSPDTGNQPQHF.